One and the same sample provided the 15 T cell receptor beta chains below, sequenced in a study of T cell responses to AZD1222 COVID-19 vaccine. TCRdb keeps only in-frame clones here, not all; method: immunoSEQ multiplex PCR. The table lists around 94,000 clones, approximately 91% of them singletons. The specimen comprised peripheral blood, sampled on day 0 of AZD1222 vaccination. These receptors were taken from an adult in good health.

This clone occurred a few times. V and J are TRBV6-5 and TRBJ2-1; 9 nucleotides line up with TRBD1. Germline V lookup: CDR1 MNHEY, CDR2 SVGAGI. The CDR3 covers 14 residues. V was pared by 6 bases and J by 6 bases, with 6 bases of the junction left unmatched. The CDR3 is CASRTGGLSNEQFF. The DNA of the CDR3 is TGTGCCAGCAGAACAGGGGGCCTAAGCAATGAGCAGTTCTTC.

The chain links TRBV7-8 to TRBJ2-5; D call uncertain. This CDR3 region has 14 residues. Trimming removed 1 base from V and 1 base from J, with 7 bases in between. Germline V gene lookup returns CDR1 SGHVS and CDR2 FQNEAQ. CDR3 residues: CASSLGSLQETQYF. The CDR3 DNA is TGTGCCAGCAGCTTAGGTTCTCTCCAAGAGACCCAGTACTTC.

The table lists this clone with a few counts. The chain couples TRBV19 to TRBJ1-2; 9 positions match TRBD1. The trim removed 5 bases at V and 4 bases at J, leaving 17 bases unmatched. Germline V gene data show CDR1 as LNHDA and CDR2 as SQIVND (reference sequence). The CDR3 has 18 amino acids. The chain's CDR3 is CASSLDDRGYSFGYGYTF. For the CDR3, the DNA is TGTGCCAGTAGTTTGGATGACAGGGGGTATTCCTTCGGCTATGGCTACACCTTC. The variable domain in full, with the rest retrieved from reference TRBV19 and TRBJ1-2, is DGGITQSPKYLFRKEGQNVTLSCEQNLNHDAMYWYRQDPGQGLRLIYYSQIVNDFQKGDIAEGYSVSREKKESFPLTVTSAQKNPTAFYLCASSLDDRGYSFGYGYTFGSGTRLTVV.

V gene TRBV2 combines with J gene TRBJ2-6; D not resolved. The CDR3 is 14 amino acids. Trimming pared 6 bases from V and 3 bases from J, leaving 9 bases between. Germline V gives CDR1 SNHLY, CDR2 FYNNEI. This CDR3 is CASSRSSGANVLTF. CDR3 bases: TGTGCCAGCAGCAGGTCTAGTGGGGCCAACGTCCTGACTTTC.

The chain carries TRBV7-3 and TRBJ2-2; 14 bases align to TRBD2. This CDR3 is built from 17 residues. The trim removed 4 bases at V and 5 bases at J, leaving 6 bases unmatched. The germline CDR1 and CDR2 sequences are SGHTA and FQGTGA. The CDR3 sequence: CASSSGLAGDGTGELFF. CDR3 coding DNA: TGTGCCAGCAGCTCGGGACTAGCGGGGGACGGGACCGGGGAGCTGTTTTTT.

V and J are TRBV9 and TRBJ2-2; D unclear. The CDR3 consists of 14 residues. The ends were cut back, 0 bases at V and 4 bases at J, with 7 bases in the middle. Germline values: CDR1 SGDLS, CDR2 YYNGEE. CDR3: CASSVGLFTGELFF. DNA of the CDR3: TGTGCCAGCAGCGTAGGCCTCTTCACCGGGGAGCTGTTTTTT.

The chain joins TRBV18 to TRBJ2-2; D is possibly TRBD1 or TRBD2 (5 bases each). V lost 3 bases to trimming and J lost 4 bases, with 12 bases between them. Germline CDR1 is KGHSH and CDR2 is LQKENI. The CDR3 extends over 15 amino acids. CDR3 sequence reads: CASSPPGPRTGELFF. DNA of the CDR3: TGTGCCAGCTCACCCCCGGGACCCCGCACCGGGGAGCTGTTTTTT.

Only one count was recorded for this clone. V and J are TRBV7-3 and TRBJ2-3; D gene unclear. The CDR3 contains 17 residues. Germline CDR1 SGHTA, CDR2 FQGTGA. V lost 5 bases to trimming and J lost 1 base, with 19 bases between them. The DNA for the CDR3 is TGTGCCAGCAGCCTCGATGCGGCCGGTGGGGGCACAGATACGCAGTATTTT. Its translation is CASSLDAAGGGTDTQYF.

J is TRBJ1-4 and V is TRBV28; D is ambiguous. This CDR3 is 13 amino acids long. With 2 bases removed from V and 7 bases from J, the gap between germline ends came to 8 bases. CDR1 is MDHEN and CDR2 is SYDVKM in the germline V gene. The CDR3: CASSLRVSEKLFF. The CDR3 coding sequence is TGTGCCAGCAGTTTAAGGGTCAGTGAAAAACTGTTTTTT.

V is TRBV10-3 and J is TRBJ1-1; D is ambiguous. Germline CDR1 and CDR2: ENHRY and SYGVKD. The CDR3 is made up of 17 amino acids. V lost 0 bases and J 2 bases, leaving 16 bases between the germline ends. CDR3 sequence reads: CAISESPGKGYNTEAFF. As DNA, the CDR3 is TGTGCCATCAGTGAGTCCCCAGGAAAGGGTTATAACACTGAAGCTTTCTTT.

On this clone itself: Additional DNA sequences in this sample encode the identical CDR3. The chain couples TRBV5-1 to TRBJ1-6; a weak D match, TRBD1 (5 bases). This CDR3 has 14 residues. Trimming left V 1 base short and J 5 bases short, with 7 bases between. Germline values: CDR1 SGHRS, CDR2 YFSETQ. The CDR3 DNA reads as TGCGCCAGCAGCTTGATGGGGGATAATTCACCCCTCCACTTT. It translates to CASSLMGDNSPLHF.

The genes are TRBV7-8 and TRBJ2-3; 15 bases fit TRBD2. The germline gives CDR1 SGHVS, CDR2 FQNEAQ. Trimming at V came to 5 bases and at J to 6 bases, leaving 9 bases not matched to a gene. CDR3 length: 17 residues. Here the CDR3 reads CASSPLGLAGGPDTQYF. The CDR3 DNA is TGTGCCAGCAGCCCCCTGGGACTAGCGGGGGGTCCCGATACGCAGTATTTT. Together with reference TRBV7-8 and TRBJ2-3, the CDR3 gives the full variable domain: GAGVSQSPRYKVAKRGQDVALRCDPISGHVSLFWYQQALGQGPEFLTYFQNEAQLDKSGLPSDRFFAERPEGSVSTLKIQRTQQEDSAVYLCASSPLGLAGGPDTQYFGPGTRLTVL.

The chain uses TRBV4-2 and TRBJ2-4; D is ambiguous. V lost 1 base and J 5 bases, leaving 9 bases between the germline ends. The CDR3 spans 14 residues. Germline V CDR1 and CDR2: LGHNA, YNFKEQ. As DNA, the CDR3 is TGTGCCAGCAGCCAAGGTGACACCCAAAACATTCAGTACTTC. Protein: CASSQGDTQNIQYF.

The rearrangement joins TRBV5-6 to TRBJ1-5; D gene ambiguous. The ends were cut back, 0 bases at V and 3 bases at J, with 4 bases in the middle. Germline V gives CDR1 SGHDT, CDR2 YYEEEE. The CDR3 runs to 13 residues. CDR3 in amino acids: CASSLGNNQPQHF. CDR3 nucleotides: TGTGCCAGCAGCTTGGGAAACAATCAGCCCCAGCATTTT.

The chain joins TRBV7-9 to TRBJ2-5; 9 positions match TRBD1. CDR1 is SEHNR and CDR2 is FQNEAQ in the germline V gene (reference sequence). The CDR3 runs 14 residues. The junction had 6 bases not matched to a gene; V was cut back by 5 bases and J by 5 bases. This CDR3 is CASSGQGRVETQYF. CDR3 nucleotide sequence: TGTGCCAGCAGCGGACAGGGGAGAGTGGAGACCCAGTACTTC.